These 18 T cell receptor beta chains were sequenced from one sample in a study of beta chain features in type 1 diabetes. Reverse transcription of all isolated RNA meant that expressed TCRB transcripts were sequenced. Assay: immunoSEQ multiplex PCR; the TCRdb copy retains only in-frame clones and omits some. Of 350,000 or so clones in the sample, roughly a fifth were seen once. Sample: naive CD4+ T cells from blood. These receptors were obtained from a woman under 30 in good health.

This clone has just a few counts. The rearrangement joins TRBV29-1 to TRBJ2-3; 7 bases fit TRBD2. V dropped 5 bases and J dropped 8; count of bases not matched to a gene: 13. Germline-derived CDR1 and CDR2 are SQVTM and ANQGSEA. This CDR3 spans 14 amino acids. CDR3 region: CSVLDRASGVTQYF. The CDR3 coding sequence is TGCAGCGTTTTGGACCGAGCTAGCGGCGTTACGCAGTATTTT.

The chain is built from TRBV19 and TRBJ2-5; 7 bases are shared with TRBD1. The CDR3 extends over 14 amino acids. CDR1 is LNHDA, CDR2 SQIVND, per germline (reference sequence). V lost 0 bases and J lost 3; bases outside the gene matches: 1. The DNA for the CDR3 is TGTGCCAGTAGTATAGAAGACAGGGAAGAGACCCAGTACTTC. Protein: CASSIEDREETQYF.

The CDR3 DNA reads as TGTGCCAGCAGCCCAACCGGGCAGGGTATTCAGCCCCAGCATTTT. It specifies CASSPTGQGIQPQHF. The chain joins TRBV4-2 to TRBJ1-5, with a tentative D call TRBD1 (5 bases). The V end was cut by 4 bases, the J end by 6 bases, with 16 bases between. Germline V gene sequence: CDR1 LGHNA, CDR2 YNFKEQ. The CDR3 extends over 15 amino acids.

The table lists this clone with a few counts. This sequence joins TRBV6-5 and TRBJ2-3; 7 nucleotides match TRBD2. Germline CDR1 and CDR2: MNHEY and SVGAGI. CDR3 length: 15 residues. V dropped 4 bases and J dropped 1; count of bases not matched to a gene: 5. The CDR3 DNA sequence: TGTGCCAGCAGTTTACTAGCGCCAGGCACAGATACGCAGTATTTT. This sequence encodes CASSLLAPGTDTQYF.

This chain links TRBV9 with TRBJ2-1; a weak D match, TRBD2 (6 bases). Germline CDR1 is SGDLS and CDR2 is YYNGEE. The CDR3 loop spans 16 amino acids. V dropped 3 bases and J dropped 6 bases, with 19 bases sitting between them. The CDR3 protein is CASSERHTGGGNEQFF. The CDR3 DNA reads TGTGCCAGCAGCGAACGCCACACTGGGGGAGGCAATGAGCAGTTCTTC.

V usage is TRBV14 and J usage is TRBJ1-2; 7 bases line up with TRBD1. J was trimmed by 3 bases and V by 4 bases; bases with no gene match: 8. The germline V gene encodes CDR1 SGHDN and CDR2 FVKESK. The CDR3 extends over 15 amino acids. The DNA of the CDR3 is TGTGCCAGCAGCCGAGCCAGGGGGTGGGACTATGGCTACACCTTC. Its translation: CASSRARGWDYGYTF.

The chain joins TRBV30 to TRBJ2-7; perhaps TRBD1 as D (6 bases). V was clipped by 4 bases and J by 5 bases, with 15 bases between them. The CDR3 extends over 13 amino acids. Germline V lookup: CDR1 GTSNPN, CDR2 SVGIG (reference sequence). The CDR3 coding sequence is TGTGCCTGGAACCTGAACAGGGCCAACGAGCAGTACTTC. It translates to CAWNLNRANEQYF.

This clone was observed a handful of times. V gene TRBV19 combines with J gene TRBJ2-1; 8 nucleotides line up with TRBD2. CDR3 size: 14 residues. Germline loops: CDR1 LNHDA, CDR2 SQIVND (reference sequence). V dropped 1 base and J dropped 10; count of bases not matched to a gene: 6. In DNA, the CDR3 is TGTGCCAGTAGTATAGTCGCAGCGGGGGCCGAGCAGTTCTTC. This codes for CASSIVAAGAEQFF.

The chain has TRBV5-6 and TRBJ2-7; TRBD2 is a possible D gene (7 bases). Germline V gives CDR1 SGHDT, CDR2 YYEEEE. The CDR3 runs to 15 residues. Between the trimmed V and J ends, which lost 0 bases and 2 bases, there was a span of 12 bases. The CDR3 is CASSLGSGGPYEQYF. The DNA for the CDR3 is TGTGCCAGCAGCTTGGGATCCGGGGGGCCCTACGAGCAGTACTTC.

The V and J genes are TRBV6-5 and TRBJ1-1, with D unresolved. The CDR3 is 13 residues long. The germline V gene has CDR1 MNHEY and CDR2 SVGAGI. Deletions cut 2 bases from V and 3 bases from J, with 7 bases between. The CDR3 loop reads CASSYGRDTEAFF. The CDR3 DNA is TGTGCCAGCAGTTACGGGAGGGACACTGAAGCTTTCTTT.

V gene TRBV5-1 combines with J gene TRBJ1-2; TRBD1 matches 9 bases. The germline gives CDR1 SGHRS, CDR2 YFSETQ. CDR3 size: 13 residues. J was trimmed by 6 bases and V by 3 bases; bases with no gene match: 3. The DNA of the CDR3 is TGCGCCAGCAGCTGGGACAGGGTGGATGGCTACACCTTC. Protein product: CASSWDRVDGYTF.

The rearrangement links TRBV9 to TRBJ2-1; 9 bases are shared with TRBD1. Germline CDR1 and CDR2: SGDLS and YYNGEE. V was clipped by 2 bases and J by 4 bases; unmatched bases: 4. This CDR3 has 15 amino acids. CDR3 nucleotides: TGTGCCAGCAGCGTTGGGACAGGGCCGTACAATGAGCAGTTCTTC. It codes for CASSVGTGPYNEQFF.

Only a few counts were recorded for this clone. The chain combines TRBV18 with TRBJ1-1, with D perhaps matching TRBD1 (6 bases). V was clipped by 1 base and J by 3 bases, with 9 bases between them. Germline values: CDR1 KGHSH, CDR2 LQKENI. The CDR3 runs to 14 residues. This CDR3 reads CASSPLGADTEAFF. CDR3 in DNA: TGTGCCAGCTCACCACTGGGGGCCGACACTGAAGCTTTCTTT. Based on the CDR3 plus reference TRBV18 and TRBJ1-1, the full variable domain is NAGVMQNPRHLVRRRGQEARLRCSPMKGHSHVYWYRQLPEEGLKFMVYLQKENIIDESGMPKERFSAEFPKEGPSILRIQQVVRGDSAAYFCASSPLGADTEAFFGQGTRLTVV.

This clone was observed a handful of times. This chain links TRBV5-4 with TRBJ2-1; 9 bases fit TRBD2. Per the germline V gene, CDR1 is SGHNT and CDR2 is YYREEE (reference sequence). V shed 0 bases and J 4 bases; nucleotides not matched to a gene: 2. The CDR3 has 15 residues. CDR3 nucleotide sequence: TGTGCCAGCAGCTTGGGCGGGAGGGGGTACAATGAGCAGTTCTTC. Its translation: CASSLGGRGYNEQFF. Full variable domain (missing parts from reference TRBV5-4 and TRBJ2-1): ETGVTQSPTHLIKTRGQQVTLRCSSQSGHNTVSWYQQALGQGPQFIFQYYREEENGRGNFPPRFSGLQFPNYSSELNVNALELDDSALYLCASSLGGRGYNEQFFGPGTRLTVL.

The CDR3 bases are TGCGCCAGCAGCTTGGGCTACTACGAGCAGTACTTC. Its protein is CASSLGYYEQYF. The chain links TRBV5-1 to TRBJ2-7; D unclear. The CDR3 sequence is 12 residues long. Trimming pared 0 bases from V and 3 bases from J, leaving 4 bases between. CDR1 and CDR2 (germline): SGHRS, YFSETQ.

As to this clone: The same CDR3 arises from other DNA sequences in this sample as well. V usage is TRBV18 and J usage is TRBJ2-2, with D uncertain. This CDR3 spans 13 amino acids. V was shortened by 3 bases and J by 3 bases, with 5 bases between the two germline ends. From germline, CDR1 is KGHSH and CDR2 LQKENI. Here the CDR3 reads CASSPQDTGELFF. In DNA form, the CDR3 reads TGTGCCAGCTCACCCCAGGACACCGGGGAGCTGTTTTTT.

This clone showed up just a few times. The V gene is TRBV4-3, the J gene TRBJ1-2; 7 bases fit TRBD1. CDR3 size: 15 residues. The junction had 8 bases not matched to a gene; V was cut back by 3 bases and J by 4 bases. Looked up from germline, CDR1 is LGHNA and CDR2 is YSLEER. CDR3 residues: CASSQRQGIGYGYTF. The CDR3 nucleotides read TGCGCCAGCAGCCAGCGACAGGGCATAGGCTATGGCTACACCTTC.

The CDR3: CASSPNGQPQHF. The CDR3 coding sequence is TGTGCCAGCTCACCAAACGGTCAGCCCCAGCATTTT. V usage is TRBV18 and J usage is TRBJ1-5, with no clear D. The CDR3 length is 12 residues. Germline CDR1 KGHSH, CDR2 LQKENI. Deletions cut 2 bases from V and 6 bases from J, with 5 bases between.